These 20 T cell receptor beta chains originate from one sample sequenced in a study of T cell changes during pregnancy in multiple sclerosis. Only in-frame clones appear in the TCRdb table, and some are missing; sequencing was by immunoSEQ multiplex PCR. This sample has some 50,000 clones, with approximately 90% found just once. The sequencing used CD4+ T cells from peripheral blood mononuclear cells, collected in the second trimester of pregnancy. The receptors derive from a female donor with multiple sclerosis, enrolled in a pregnancy study.

The CDR3: CASSPPGHLMNTEAFF. CDR3 in DNA: TGTGCCAGTAGTCCCCCGGGACACCTCATGAACACTGAAGCTTTCTTT. The rearrangement joins TRBV19 to TRBJ1-1, with a weak D call TRBD1 (6 bases). Trimming shortened V by 5 bases and J by 0 bases, and 16 bases separated the two germline ends. Germline values: CDR1 LNHDA, CDR2 SQIVND (reference sequence). CDR3 length: 16 residues.

The rearrangement uses TRBV5-1 and TRBJ2-3, with 7 bases fitting TRBD2. The V segment lost 3 bases and the J segment 3 bases; nucleotides outside the gene matches: 10. This CDR3 is 16 amino acids long. In germline, CDR1 is SGHRS, CDR2 YFSETQ. The CDR3 protein is CASSSRLAGGTDTQYF. The CDR3 bases are TGCGCCAGCAGCTCCCGACTAGCCGGAGGGACAGATACGCAGTATTTT.

This chain links TRBV5-6 with TRBJ2-7, with 9 bases aligning to TRBD1. The CDR3 is 15 residues long. V lost 0 bases to trimming and J lost 4 bases; unmatched junction nucleotides: 5. Germline lookup yields CDR1 SGHDT and CDR2 YYEEEE. CDR3 loop: CASSLEQGAVYEQYF. DNA of the CDR3: TGTGCCAGCAGCTTGGAACAGGGGGCAGTTTACGAGCAGTACTTC.

This clone came up once. The V call is TRBV19, the J call TRBJ2-7, with 9 bases identical to TRBD1. This CDR3 has 13 residues. Germline-derived CDR1 and CDR2 are LNHDA and SQIVND (reference sequence). J gave up 3 bases and V 5 bases, and 2 bases lay outside the gene matches. The CDR3 is CASSQTGGYEQYF. As DNA, the CDR3 is TGTGCCAGTAGTCAGACAGGGGGCTACGAGCAGTACTTC.

The rearrangement uses TRBV28 and TRBJ2-7, with unresolved D. In germline, CDR1 is MDHEN, CDR2 SYDVKM. V lost 5 bases to trimming and J lost 2 bases, with 13 bases between them. The CDR3 totals 14 residues. The CDR3 region is CASSRGGAPYEQYF. CDR3 nucleotides: TGTGCCAGCAGTCGAGGCGGAGCACCCTACGAGCAGTACTTC. Looking up the rest from reference TRBV28 and TRBJ2-7 gives the full variable domain: DVKVTQSSRYLVKRTGEKVFLECVQDMDHENMFWYRQDPGLGLRLIYFSYDVKMKEKGDIPEGYSVSREKKERFSLILESASTNQTSMYLCASSRGGAPYEQYFGPGTRLTVT.

The chain couples TRBV4-1 to TRBJ2-7, with 12 bases identical to TRBD2. Losses at the gene ends were 2 bases for V and 2 bases for J; bases not matched to a gene: 1. In germline, CDR1 is MGHRA, CDR2 YSYEKL. The CDR3 runs to 15 residues. The CDR3 region is CASSQLAGGTYEQYF. The CDR3 nucleotides read TGCGCCAGCAGCCAACTAGCGGGAGGGACCTACGAGCAGTACTTC.

J is TRBJ1-4 and V is TRBV13; 7 bases fit TRBD1. In germline, CDR1 is PRHDT, CDR2 FYEKMQ (reference sequence). The CDR3 has 14 residues. Trimming removed 9 bases from V and 1 base from J; junction bases left unmatched: 5. The CDR3 DNA reads as TGTGCCAGTCGCCACAGGGGAACTAATGAAAAACTGTTTTTT. It codes for CASRHRGTNEKLFF.

The chain recombines TRBV7-9 with TRBJ1-1, with D possibly TRBD1 on 5 matching bases. The CDR3 spans 14 residues. In germline, CDR1 is SEHNR, CDR2 FQNEAQ (reference sequence). Between the trimmed V and J ends, which lost 1 base and 4 bases, there was a span of 10 bases. The CDR3, as DNA: TGTGCCAGCAGCTTAGATCTGGGGGGCACTGAAGCTTTCTTT. Residues: CASSLDLGGTEAFF. The full variable domain, its missing parts supplied by reference TRBV7-9 and TRBJ1-1, is DTGVSQNPRHKITKRGQNVTFRCDPISEHNRLYWYRQTLGQGPEFLTYFQNEAQLEKSRLLSDRFSAERPKGSFSTLEIQRTEQGDSAMYLCASSLDLGGTEAFFGQGTRLTVV.

This clone was recorded once. The rearrangement joins TRBV10-2 to TRBJ1-2; a weak D match, TRBD1 (6 bases). Between the trimmed V and J ends, which lost 3 bases and 5 bases, there was a span of 13 bases. CDR3 length: 14 residues. The V gene's germline CDR1 is WSHSY and CDR2 SAAADI. The CDR3 region has the DNA TGCGCCAGCAGTGAAGGGGGGGAAGGGTATGGCTACACCTTC. Translated: CASSEGGEGYGYTF.

The rearrangement uses TRBV7-8 and TRBJ1-5, with TRBD1 identical over 9 bases. The CDR3 covers 16 residues. Per the germline V gene, CDR1 is SGHVS and CDR2 is FQNEAQ. The junction had 5 bases not matched to a gene; V was cut back by 4 bases and J by 1 base. DNA of the CDR3: TGTGCCAGCAGCTCCACAGGGGGCGGGAGCAATCAGCCCCAGCATTTT. Translated: CASSSTGGGSNQPQHF.

The V and J genes are TRBV2 and TRBJ2-2; D possibly corresponds to TRBD2 (5 bases). Germline V CDR1 and CDR2: SNHLY, FYNNEI. Trimming took 6 bases from V and 2 from J, leaving 13 bases between them. The CDR3 runs to 15 residues. The CDR3 DNA is TGTGCCAGCAGAGGCCGAAGCGGTAACACCGGGGAGCTGTTTTTT. Protein product: CASRGRSGNTGELFF. Based on the CDR3 plus reference TRBV2 and TRBJ2-2, the full variable domain is EPEVTQTPSHQVTQMGQEVILRCVPISNHLYFYWYRQILGQKVEFLVSFYNNEISEKSEIFDDQFSVERPDGSNFTLKIRSTKLEDSAMYFCASRGRSGNTGELFFGEGSRLTVL.

J is TRBJ1-1 and V is TRBV5-6; the match to TRBD1 covers 12 bases. Germline V gene lookup returns CDR1 SGHDT and CDR2 YYEEEE. The CDR3 sequence is 15 residues long. With V trimmed by 7 bases and J by 1 base, 5 bases remained unmatched. The CDR3 sequence is CASGDRGLSNTEAFF. The CDR3, as DNA: TGTGCCAGCGGGGACAGGGGGCTTTCGAACACTGAAGCTTTCTTT.

This clone was counted once. The genes are TRBV19 and TRBJ1-6; 7 bases fit TRBD1. CDR3 length equals 15 residues. CDR1 and CDR2 from the germline V gene are LNHDA and SQIVND (reference sequence). V was clipped by 4 bases and J by 3 bases; unmatched bases: 3. This chain's CDR3 is CASSTTGSYNSPLHF. In nucleotides, the CDR3 is TGTGCCAGTAGTACGACAGGGAGCTATAATTCACCCCTCCACTTT.

V is TRBV28 and J is TRBJ2-2; TRBD2 might be the D (5 bases). The germline V gene encodes CDR1 MDHEN and CDR2 SYDVKM. The CDR3 is 12 amino acids. Trimming pared 8 bases from V and 3 bases from J, leaving 7 bases between. The CDR3 coding sequence is TGTGCCAGCGTGAGGGACACCGGGGAGCTGTTTTTT. Encoded protein: CASVRDTGELFF.

The chain combines TRBV6-5 with TRBJ1-2; a weak D match, TRBD1 (5 bases). Trimming stripped 6 bases from V and 1 base from J, with 12 bases between. The CDR3 is 14 amino acids. Germline values: CDR1 MNHEY, CDR2 SVGAGI. CDR3 sequence reads: CASSRGGDNYGYTF. The CDR3 DNA follows: TGTGCCAGCAGCCGGGGAGGGGATAACTATGGCTACACCTTC.

V usage is TRBV7-8 and J usage is TRBJ1-3, with D perhaps matching TRBD1 (6 bases). Germline V lookup: CDR1 SGHVS, CDR2 FQNEAQ. V lost 7 bases, J lost 0 bases, and 22 bases lay in between. CDR3 length equals 18 residues. CDR3 coding DNA: TGTGCCAGCACTCATACGAGGGGGTCCCTAAGCTCTGGAAACACCATATATTTT. Its translation is CASTHTRGSLSSGNTIYF. Full variable domain (rest looked up from reference TRBV7-8 and TRBJ1-3): GAGVSQSPRYKVAKRGQDVALRCDPISGHVSLFWYQQALGQGPEFLTYFQNEAQLDKSGLPSDRFFAERPEGSVSTLKIQRTQQEDSAVYLCASTHTRGSLSSGNTIYFGEGSWLTVV.

This chain joins TRBV6-1 and TRBJ1-2; a possible D gene is TRBD1 (6 bases). CDR1 and CDR2 (germline): MNHNS, SASEGT. V gave up 4 bases and J gave up 0 bases, with 12 bases separating them. The CDR3 contains 15 residues. The CDR3 sequence is CASSADRYPNYGYTF. The DNA of the CDR3 is TGTGCCAGCAGTGCAGACAGGTACCCTAACTATGGCTACACCTTC.

The rearrangement links TRBV2 to TRBJ1-4, with D maybe TRBD1 (6 bases). The germline CDR1 and CDR2 sequences are SNHLY and FYNNEI. The CDR3 has 15 residues. V lost 1 base and J 5 bases, leaving 11 bases between the germline ends. The CDR3 sequence: CASSEGIQGNEKLFF. CDR3 DNA sequence: TGTGCCAGCAGTGAAGGAATCCAGGGGAATGAAAAACTGTTTTTT.

This clone was recorded only once. The CDR3 DNA reads TGTGCCAGCAGCACCCGGGACAGCTCAGTGGTATTATCACCCCTCCACTTT. Translation gives CASSTRDSSVVLSPLHF. The rearrangement links TRBV11-2 to TRBJ1-6; TRBD1 matches 7 bases. CDR1 SGHAT and CDR2 FQNNGV come from the germline V gene. The trim removed 5 bases at V and 10 bases at J, leaving 17 bases unmatched. CDR3 size: 17 residues.

The rearrangement joins TRBV30 to TRBJ1-5, with 8 bases lining up with TRBD1. The junction had 3 bases not matched to a gene; V was cut back by 1 base and J by 4 bases. This CDR3 spans 14 amino acids. Germline assignment: CDR1 GTSNPN and CDR2 SVGIG (reference sequence). DNA for the CDR3: TGTGCCTGGAGTGCCAGACAGGGGAATCAGCCCCAGCATTTT. As protein: CAWSARQGNQPQHF.